What follows are 5 T cell receptor beta chains derived from one specimen sequenced in a study of technical replicates of blood from a handful of donors. Only in-frame clones appear in the TCRdb table, and some are missing; sequencing was by immunoSEQ multiplex PCR. The profile shows about 88,000 clones, about 93% of them singletons. The specimen sequenced was T cells isolated from PBMCs. The receptors shown here come from a human donor in good health.

The V call is TRBV29-1, the J call TRBJ2-1; 7 bases agree with TRBD2. This CDR3 is built from 15 residues. Trimming took 3 bases from V and 5 from J; bases not matched to a gene: 10. CDR1 and CDR2 (germline): SQVTM, ANQGSEA. CDR3 sequence: CSVDSSREGHNEQFF. The DNA of the CDR3 is TGCAGCGTTGACTCCTCGAGGGAGGGCCACAATGAGCAGTTCTTC.

This chain links TRBV4-1 with TRBJ2-5; 7 nucleotides match TRBD2. Trimming cost V 1 base and J 4 bases; bases outside gene matches: 9. The CDR3 spans 16 residues. CDR1 and CDR2 (germline): MGHRA, YSYEKL. The DNA of the CDR3 is TGCGCCAGCAGCCAAGTCCCTCCCGGCGGGGGAGAGACCCAGTACTTC. It yields the protein CASSQVPPGGGETQYF.

The V gene is TRBV21-1, the J gene TRBJ2-7; the table's TRBD2 call for D was not verified on the DNA. TRBV21-1 has pseudogene status. CDR3 length equals 18 residues. Here the CDR3 reads CASSKERLAGDPPYEQYF. CDR3 nucleotide sequence: TGTGCCAGCAGCAAAGAGCGCCTAGCGGGAGACCCCCCTTACGAGCAGTACTTC.

The J gene is TRBJ1-1, the V gene TRBV9; 8 nucleotides match TRBD1. The CDR3 spans 14 residues. Germline CDR1 SGDLS, CDR2 YYNGEE. With 3 bases clipped from V and 7 bases from J, the junction kept 8 bases outside the gene matches. Here the CDR3 reads CASSAYQGAGEAFF. In DNA, the CDR3 is TGTGCCAGCAGCGCCTACCAGGGGGCGGGTGAAGCTTTCTTT.

The rearrangement uses TRBV7-2 and TRBJ2-2; possibly TRBD2 for D (6 bases). Germline loops: CDR1 SGHTA, CDR2 FQGNSA. The CDR3 covers 19 residues. Trimming took off 2 bases at V and 4 bases at J, with 23 bases between the two ends. This chain's CDR3 is CASSLMWGVGSRATGELFF. CDR3 coding DNA: TGTGCCAGCAGCTTAATGTGGGGGGTGGGATCCCGGGCCACCGGGGAGCTGTTTTTT.